Each of the 14 T cell receptor beta chains below was sequenced from the same sample in a study of T cell responses to AZD1222 COVID-19 vaccine. Profiled with immunoSEQ multiplex PCR; TCRdb holds only in-frame clones, not every one. The data show under 150,000 clones, about 87% seen once. This material consisted of peripheral blood, taken 28 days after the second AZD1222 dose. All receptors derive from an adult who received the AZD1222 COVID-19 vaccine.

The chain uses TRBV5-4 and TRBJ1-1; 7 nucleotides line up with TRBD1. The CDR3 is made up of 13 amino acids. Trimming at V came to 4 bases and at J to 11 bases, leaving 11 bases not matched to a gene. Germline CDR1 and CDR2: SGHNT and YYREEE (reference sequence). CDR3 nucleotide sequence: TGTGCCAGCAGCCCCCCGGGGACAGACGAGGCTTTCTTT. Its translation is CASSPPGTDEAFF.

This chain links TRBV6-5 with TRBJ2-4; TRBD1 might be the D (6 bases). With 5 bases removed from V and 7 bases from J, the gap between germline ends came to 15 bases. The CDR3 runs 14 residues. Germline lookup yields CDR1 MNHEY and CDR2 SVGAGI. DNA of the CDR3: TGTGCCAGCAGTCCACAACAGGGAAGGAACATTCAGTACTTC. Translating gives CASSPQQGRNIQYF.

This rearrangement joins TRBV9 to TRBJ1-5, with 7 positions matching TRBD1. The V segment lost 4 bases and the J segment 4 bases; nucleotides outside the gene matches: 8. The CDR3 totals 15 residues. Germline values: CDR1 SGDLS, CDR2 YYNGEE. In DNA form, the CDR3 reads TGTGCCAGCAGCACCCCCCGGGACAGAAATCAGCCCCAGCATTTT. This codes for CASSTPRDRNQPQHF. The whole variable domain, remainder taken from reference TRBV9 and TRBJ1-5, is DSGVTQTPKHLITATGQRVTLRCSPRSGDLSVYWYQQSLDQGLQFLIQYYNGEERAKGNILERFSAQQFPDLHSELNLSSLELGDSALYFCASSTPRDRNQPQHFGDGTRLSIL.

The V call is TRBV19, the J call TRBJ2-1, with 8 bases lining up with TRBD1. This CDR3 spans 14 amino acids. V was pared by 8 bases and J by 1 base, with 4 bases of the junction left unmatched. The germline gives CDR1 LNHDA, CDR2 SQIVND (reference sequence). The CDR3 protein is CASHRGKSYNEQFF. The CDR3 region has the DNA TGTGCCAGTCACAGGGGGAAGTCCTACAATGAGCAGTTCTTC.

The chain carries TRBV5-1 and TRBJ2-5; TRBD1 agrees at 7 bases. The CDR3 runs to 14 residues. Germline CDR1 SGHRS, CDR2 YFSETQ. J lost 2 bases, V lost 4 bases, and 5 bases had no gene match. The CDR3: CASSLGQEQETQYF. CDR3 DNA: TGCGCCAGCAGCCTAGGACAGGAACAAGAGACCCAGTACTTC. Full variable domain (missing parts from reference TRBV5-1 and TRBJ2-5): KAGVTQTPRYLIKTRGQQVTLSCSPISGHRSVSWYQQTPGQGLQFLFEYFSETQRNKGNFPGRFSGRQFSNSRSEMNVSTLELGDSALYLCASSLGQEQETQYFGPGTRLLVL.

The CDR3 region has the DNA TGCAGCGTTAGTATCAACTATGGCTACACCTTC. Its protein product is CSVSINYGYTF. The rearrangement joins TRBV29-1 to TRBJ1-2, with D unclear. Germline values: CDR1 SQVTM, CDR2 ANQGSEA. The germline V and J ends were trimmed by 5 bases and 2 bases, with 6 bases remaining between them. The CDR3 has 11 residues.

This clone was seen once. The chain is built from TRBV6-1 and TRBJ1-6; 10 bases align to TRBD1. Trimming at V came to 3 bases and at J to 9 bases, leaving 8 bases not matched to a gene. The germline gives CDR1 MNHNS, CDR2 SASEGT. The CDR3 contains 16 residues. CDR3 sequence (DNA): TGTGCCAGCAGTGATTATGGACAGGGGGTCTTTTCACCCCTCCACTTT. As protein: CASSDYGQGVFSPLHF.

The chain links TRBV20-1 to TRBJ2-4; D remains unclear. CDR3 size: 14 residues. Germline V gives CDR1 DFQATT, CDR2 SNEGSKA (reference sequence). V was trimmed by 3 bases and J by 3 bases, leaving 12 bases between them. The CDR3 coding sequence is TGCAGTGCTAGTGTTCCGGGTGGCAAAAACATTCAGTACTTC. This gives the protein CSASVPGGKNIQYF.

The chain links TRBV5-4 to TRBJ1-6; D is undetermined. Germline-derived CDR1 and CDR2 are SGHNT and YYREEE (reference sequence). The V end lost 0 bases, the J end lost 6 bases, and 10 bases lay between the germline ends. This CDR3 comprises 15 residues. The CDR3 region is CASSLAAGLNSPLHF. For the CDR3, the DNA is TGTGCCAGCAGCTTGGCGGCCGGACTTAATTCACCCCTCCACTTT.

The chain is built from TRBV2 and TRBJ1-5; 7 bases fit TRBD1. The V segment lost 6 bases and the J segment 3 bases; nucleotides outside the gene matches: 8. The CDR3 has 15 amino acids. Germline CDR1 SNHLY, CDR2 FYNNEI. Here the CDR3 DNA reads TGTGCCAGCAGGGAGACAGGGATCTCCAATCAGCCCCAGCATTTT. This encodes CASRETGISNQPQHF. Full variable domain (rest looked up from reference TRBV2 and TRBJ1-5): EPEVTQTPSHQVTQMGQEVILRCVPISNHLYFYWYRQILGQKVEFLVSFYNNEISEKSEIFDDQFSVERPDGSNFTLKIRSTKLEDSAMYFCASRETGISNQPQHFGDGTRLSIL.

The V call is TRBV6-1, the J call TRBJ2-2; maybe TRBD2 (5 bases). CDR3 length: 14 amino acids. The V gene lost 10 bases and the J gene lost 1 base, with 13 bases spanning the gap. Germline CDR1 and CDR2: MNHNS and SASEGT. The CDR3 loop reads CATEEAGNTGELFF. In DNA form, the CDR3 reads TGTGCCACTGAGGAGGCAGGGAACACCGGGGAGCTGTTTTTT.

V is TRBV5-1 and J is TRBJ2-1, with 9 bases that match TRBD1. The CDR3 is made up of 14 amino acids. The V and J ends lost 3 bases and 6 bases, in that order; junction bases with no gene match: 4. Germline V gene data show CDR1 as SGHRS and CDR2 as YFSETQ. The CDR3 is CASSSGTGTNEQFF. In nucleotides, the CDR3 is TGCGCCAGCAGCTCAGGGACAGGGACCAATGAGCAGTTCTTC.

J is TRBJ1-6 and V is TRBV28, with a weak D call TRBD1 (5 bases). This CDR3 has 16 amino acids. Germline V gene data show CDR1 as MDHEN and CDR2 as SYDVKM. V was clipped by 7 bases and J by 7 bases, with 20 bases between them. The CDR3 sequence is CASTSTSQGSNSPLHF. The CDR3 DNA is TGTGCCAGCACTAGCACCTCCCAGGGATCCAATTCACCCCTCCACTTT.

The chain links TRBV5-5 to TRBJ2-1; TRBD1 aligns across 7 bases. V shed 4 bases and J 4 bases; nucleotides not matched to a gene: 2. This CDR3 has 13 residues. The germline V gene encodes CDR1 SGHKS and CDR2 YYEKEE (reference sequence). Here the CDR3 DNA reads TGTGCCAGCAGCCGGGACAGTTACAATGAGCAGTTCTTC. Translation: CASSRDSYNEQFF.